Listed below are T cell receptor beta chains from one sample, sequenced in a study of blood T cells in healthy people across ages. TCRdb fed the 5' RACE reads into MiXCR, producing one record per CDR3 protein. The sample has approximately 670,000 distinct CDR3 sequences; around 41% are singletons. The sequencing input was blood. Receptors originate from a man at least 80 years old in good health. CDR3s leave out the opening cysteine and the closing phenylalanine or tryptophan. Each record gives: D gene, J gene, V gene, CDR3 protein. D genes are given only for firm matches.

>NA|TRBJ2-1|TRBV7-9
ASSFGGASPNEQF
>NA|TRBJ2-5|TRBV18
ASSPRGLGSWEQY
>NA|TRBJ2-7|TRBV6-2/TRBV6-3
ASSSVGAEQY
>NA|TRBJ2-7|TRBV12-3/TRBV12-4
ASSLPIPNHEQY
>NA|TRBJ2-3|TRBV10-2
ASSERRGSSTDTQY
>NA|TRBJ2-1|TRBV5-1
ASGDQGLSYNEQF
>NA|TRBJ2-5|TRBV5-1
ASSFFLSDNEQY
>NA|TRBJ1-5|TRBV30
AWSEGSRIQPQH
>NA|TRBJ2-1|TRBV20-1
SAPAPGNEQF
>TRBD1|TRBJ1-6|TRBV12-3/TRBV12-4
ASSRDRRYNSPLH
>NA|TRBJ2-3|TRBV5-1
ASALYEGDTQY
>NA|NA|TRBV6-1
ASSREDGYEQY
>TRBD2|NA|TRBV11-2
ASSYQPSGGADEQY
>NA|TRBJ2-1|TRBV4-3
ASSQDQYPLYNEQF
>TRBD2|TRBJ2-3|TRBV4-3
ASSQPTSGVGDTQY
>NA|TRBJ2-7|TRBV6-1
ASRQTDSHDEQY
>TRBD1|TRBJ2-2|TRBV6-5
ASRGQGVVNTGELF
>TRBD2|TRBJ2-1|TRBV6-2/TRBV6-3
ASSRGRREGLNEQF
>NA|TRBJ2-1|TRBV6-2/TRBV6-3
ASTPRSLAGYNEQF
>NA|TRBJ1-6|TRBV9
ASSVKGQGSPLH
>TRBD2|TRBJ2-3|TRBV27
ASSSLRGSGGFTDTQY
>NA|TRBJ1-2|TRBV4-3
ASSRRRGTNYGYT
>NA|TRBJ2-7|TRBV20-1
SAPGTGLPTRTYEQY
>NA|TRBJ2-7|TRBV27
ASRGINPYEQY
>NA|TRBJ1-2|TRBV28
ASLPRGANGYT
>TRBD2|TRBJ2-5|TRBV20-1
SAREPAGGQETQY
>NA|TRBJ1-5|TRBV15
ATSRDRGGPQPQH
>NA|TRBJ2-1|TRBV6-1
ASSPPSAEQF
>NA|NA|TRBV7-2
ASREIGETQY
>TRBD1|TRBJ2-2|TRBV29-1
SVEGTGGITGELF
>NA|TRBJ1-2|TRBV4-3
ASSQDPPYGANHYGYT
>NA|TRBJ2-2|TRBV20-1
SAKVYGLGTGELF
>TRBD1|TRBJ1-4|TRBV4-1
ASSQETGVGEKLF
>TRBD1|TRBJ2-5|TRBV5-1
ASSLGGGIGETQY
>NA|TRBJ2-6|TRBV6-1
ASNSQTVLSGTNVLT